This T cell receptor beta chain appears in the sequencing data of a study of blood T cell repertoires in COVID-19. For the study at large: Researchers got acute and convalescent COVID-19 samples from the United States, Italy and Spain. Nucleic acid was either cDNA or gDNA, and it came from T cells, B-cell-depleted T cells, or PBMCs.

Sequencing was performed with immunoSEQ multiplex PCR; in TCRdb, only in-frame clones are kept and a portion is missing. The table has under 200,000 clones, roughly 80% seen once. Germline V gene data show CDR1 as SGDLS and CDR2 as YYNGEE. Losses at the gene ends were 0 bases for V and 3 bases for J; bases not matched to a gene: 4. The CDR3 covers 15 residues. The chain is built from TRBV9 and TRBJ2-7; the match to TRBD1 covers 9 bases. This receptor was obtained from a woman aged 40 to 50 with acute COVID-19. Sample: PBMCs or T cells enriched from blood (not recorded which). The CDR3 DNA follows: TGTGCCAGCAGCGTAGGACCGGGACAGGGCTACGAGCAGTACTTC. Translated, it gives CASSVGPGQGYEQYF.